Described below is a single TCR beta chain sequence and its context. These data are taken from a study of blood T cell repertoires in COVID-19. Looking at the study overall: Sample material is recorded as cDNA or gDNA derived from T cells, B-cell-depleted T cells, or PBMCs.

This CDR3 region has 16 residues. Germline assignment: CDR1 SGHDT and CDR2 YYEEEE. V trimming: 1 base; J trimming: 0 bases; junction bases outside the gene matches: 4. In the study's own analysis: Reference gene primer amplification gave nucleated cell count estimates. Assay: immunoSEQ multiplex PCR; the TCRdb copy retains only in-frame clones and omits some. V and J calls and clone size are copied from that table; D and trimming were computed from the DNA. There are roughly 200,000 clones in the sample; roughly nine tenths occur only once, and 6.7% lies in the top ten. Source material: peripheral blood. The rearrangement links TRBV5-6 to TRBJ1-2, with TRBD1 matching over 9 bases. The sequence derives from a middle-aged man with acute or convalescent COVID-19. Written as DNA, the CDR3 is TGTGCCAGCAGCTTGACAGGGGGCGCAGCTAACTATGGCTACACCTTC. Translation gives CASSLTGGAANYGYTF.